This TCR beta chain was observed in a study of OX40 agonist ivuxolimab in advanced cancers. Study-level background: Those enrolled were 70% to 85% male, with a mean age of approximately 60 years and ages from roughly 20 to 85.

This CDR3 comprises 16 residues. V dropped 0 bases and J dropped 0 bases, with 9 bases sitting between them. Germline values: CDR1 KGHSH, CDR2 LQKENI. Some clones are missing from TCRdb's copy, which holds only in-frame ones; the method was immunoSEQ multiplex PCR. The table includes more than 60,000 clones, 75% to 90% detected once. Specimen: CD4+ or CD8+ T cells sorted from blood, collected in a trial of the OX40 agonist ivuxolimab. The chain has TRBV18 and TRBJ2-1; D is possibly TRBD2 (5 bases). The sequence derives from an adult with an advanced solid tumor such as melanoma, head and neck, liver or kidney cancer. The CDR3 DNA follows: TGTGCCAGCTCACCACCCTCCCGGGGCTCCTACAATGAGCAGTTCTTC. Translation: CASSPPSRGSYNEQFF.